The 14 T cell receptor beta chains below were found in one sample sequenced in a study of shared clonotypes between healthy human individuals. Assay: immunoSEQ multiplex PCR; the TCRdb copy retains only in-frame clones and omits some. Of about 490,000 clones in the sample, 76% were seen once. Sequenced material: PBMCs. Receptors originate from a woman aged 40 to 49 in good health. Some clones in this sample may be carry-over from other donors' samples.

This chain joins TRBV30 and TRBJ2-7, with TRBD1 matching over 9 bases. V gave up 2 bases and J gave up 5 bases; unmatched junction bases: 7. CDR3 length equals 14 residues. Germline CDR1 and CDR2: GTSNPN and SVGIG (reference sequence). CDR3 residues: CAWSIGTGIHEQYF. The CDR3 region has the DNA TGTGCCTGGAGTATTGGGACAGGGATCCACGAGCAGTACTTC.

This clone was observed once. CDR3 sequence: CASTNQGRGYGYTF. As DNA, the CDR3 is TGTGCCAGTACAAACCAGGGCCGTGGCTATGGCTACACCTTC. This rearrangement joins TRBV19 to TRBJ1-2; weak D call: TRBD1 (5 bases). Germline V gene data show CDR1 as LNHDA and CDR2 as SQIVND (reference sequence). V lost 7 bases, J lost 4 bases, and 16 bases lay in between. The CDR3 loop spans 14 amino acids.

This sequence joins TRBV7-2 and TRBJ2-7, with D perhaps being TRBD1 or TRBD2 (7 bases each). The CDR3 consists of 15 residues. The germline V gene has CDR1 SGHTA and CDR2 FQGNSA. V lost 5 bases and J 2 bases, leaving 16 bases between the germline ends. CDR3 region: CASSRQGEGTYEQYF. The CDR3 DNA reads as TGTGCCAGCAGCCGCCAGGGGGAGGGAACCTACGAGCAGTACTTC. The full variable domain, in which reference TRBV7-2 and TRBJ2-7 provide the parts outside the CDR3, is GAGVSQSPSNKVTEKGKDVELRCDPISGHTALYWYRQSLGQGLEFLIYFQGNSAPDKSGLPSDRFSAERTGGSVSTLTIQRTQQEDSAVYLCASSRQGEGTYEQYFGPGTRLTVT.

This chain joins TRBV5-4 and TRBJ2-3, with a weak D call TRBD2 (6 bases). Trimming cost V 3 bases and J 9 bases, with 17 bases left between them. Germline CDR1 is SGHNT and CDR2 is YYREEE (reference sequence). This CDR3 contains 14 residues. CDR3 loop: CASSSTGVVETQYF. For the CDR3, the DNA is TGTGCCAGCAGCTCGACGGGGGTGGTTGAGACGCAGTATTTT.

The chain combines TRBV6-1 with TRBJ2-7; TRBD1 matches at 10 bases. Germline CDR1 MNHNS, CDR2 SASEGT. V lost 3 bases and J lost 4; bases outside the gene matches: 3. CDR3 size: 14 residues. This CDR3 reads CASSEGQGLYEQYF. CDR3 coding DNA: TGTGCCAGCAGTGAGGGACAGGGGCTTTACGAGCAGTACTTC.

This CDR3 is CATSRDPQSYEQYF. The CDR3 DNA follows: TGTGCCACCAGCAGAGATCCACAGAGCTACGAGCAGTACTTC. This sequence joins TRBV15 and TRBJ2-7; D is unclear. Per the germline V gene, CDR1 is LNHNV and CDR2 is YYDKDF (reference sequence). Trimming cost V 0 bases and J 3 bases, with 9 bases left between them. The CDR3 length is 14 residues.

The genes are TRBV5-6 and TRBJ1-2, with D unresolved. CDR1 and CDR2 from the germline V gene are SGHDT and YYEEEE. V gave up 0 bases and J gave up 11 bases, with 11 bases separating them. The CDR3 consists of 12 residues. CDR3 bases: TGTGCCAGCAGCTTGGCGGGCGGGGTATACACCTTC. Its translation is CASSLAGGVYTF.

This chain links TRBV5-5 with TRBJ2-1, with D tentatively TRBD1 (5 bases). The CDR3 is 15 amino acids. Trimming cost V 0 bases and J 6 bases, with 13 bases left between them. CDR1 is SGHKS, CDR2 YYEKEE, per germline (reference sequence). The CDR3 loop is CASSLADGAGNEQFF. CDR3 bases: TGTGCCAGCAGCTTGGCTGATGGGGCTGGCAATGAGCAGTTCTTC. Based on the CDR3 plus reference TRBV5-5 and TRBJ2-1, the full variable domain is DAGVTQSPTHLIKTRGQQVTLRCSPISGHKSVSWYQQVLGQGPQFIFQYYEKEERGRGNFPDRFSARQFPNYSSELNVNALLLGDSALYLCASSLADGAGNEQFFGPGTRLTVL.

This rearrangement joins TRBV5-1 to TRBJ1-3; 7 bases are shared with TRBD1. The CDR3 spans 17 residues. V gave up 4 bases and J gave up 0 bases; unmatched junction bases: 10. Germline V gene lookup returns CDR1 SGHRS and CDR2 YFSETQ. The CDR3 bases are TGCGCCAGCAGCCGAGGGACAGAGACAGTCTCTGGAAACACCATATATTTT. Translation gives CASSRGTETVSGNTIYF.

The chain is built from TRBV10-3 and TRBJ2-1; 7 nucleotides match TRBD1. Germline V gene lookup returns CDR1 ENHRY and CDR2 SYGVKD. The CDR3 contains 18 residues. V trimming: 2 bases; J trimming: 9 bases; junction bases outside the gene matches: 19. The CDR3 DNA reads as TGTGCCATCAGTGAGGGTACTAGGTACGGGGCAGGGGGTGGTGAGCAGTTCTTC. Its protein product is CAISEGTRYGAGGGEQFF.

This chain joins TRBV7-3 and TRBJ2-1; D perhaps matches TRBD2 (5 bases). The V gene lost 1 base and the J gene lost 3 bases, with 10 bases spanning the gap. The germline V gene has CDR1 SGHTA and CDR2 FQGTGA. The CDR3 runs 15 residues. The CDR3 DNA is TGTGCCAGCAGCTTAAATGTGGGAGTCTACAATGAGCAGTTCTTC. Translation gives CASSLNVGVYNEQFF. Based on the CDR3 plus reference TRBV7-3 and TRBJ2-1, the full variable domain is GAGVSQTPSNKVTEKGKYVELRCDPISGHTALYWYRQSLGQGPEFLIYFQGTGAADDSGLPNDRFFAVRPEGSVSTLKIQRTERGDSAVYLCASSLNVGVYNEQFFGPGTRLTVL.

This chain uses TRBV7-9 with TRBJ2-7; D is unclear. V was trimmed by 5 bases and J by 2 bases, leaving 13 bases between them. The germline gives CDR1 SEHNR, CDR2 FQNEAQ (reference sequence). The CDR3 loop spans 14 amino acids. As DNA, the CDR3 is TGTGCCAGCAGCCATAGTCTAACCACCTACGAGCAGTACTTC. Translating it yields CASSHSLTTYEQYF.

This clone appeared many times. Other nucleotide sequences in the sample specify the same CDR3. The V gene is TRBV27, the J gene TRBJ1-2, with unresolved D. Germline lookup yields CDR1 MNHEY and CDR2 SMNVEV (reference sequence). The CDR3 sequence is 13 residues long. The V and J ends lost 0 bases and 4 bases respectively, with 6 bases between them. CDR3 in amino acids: CASSLSGGYGYTF. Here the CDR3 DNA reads TGTGCCAGCAGTTTATCCGGTGGCTATGGCTACACCTTC.

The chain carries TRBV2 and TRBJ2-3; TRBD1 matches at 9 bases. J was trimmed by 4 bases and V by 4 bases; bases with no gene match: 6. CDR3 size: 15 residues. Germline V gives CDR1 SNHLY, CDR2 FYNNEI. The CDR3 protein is CASSAYRTGADTQYF. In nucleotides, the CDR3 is TGTGCCAGCAGTGCCTACAGGACAGGGGCAGATACGCAGTATTTT.